This TCR beta chain was profiled in a study of blood T cell repertoires in COVID-19. The wider study: T cells, B-cell-depleted T cells, or PBMCs provided the cDNA or gDNA that served as material.

V was shortened by 6 bases and J by 0 bases, with 12 bases between the two germline ends. Looked up from germline, CDR1 is MNHEY and CDR2 is SMNVEV (reference sequence). This CDR3 has 15 amino acids. Study processing details: Reference gene primers were amplified, and this amplification served to estimate nucleated cell counts. Sequenced by immunoSEQ multiplex PCR; TCRdb stores in-frame clones only, minus some. V and J calls and clone size are given by that table; D and trimming were obtained from the DNA. The sample lists 200,000 or so clones, around 90% occurring once. Sequencing was performed on peripheral blood. This clonotype was sampled from a man aged 55-75 years with acute or convalescent COVID-19. The J gene is TRBJ1-5, the V gene TRBV27, with D possibly matching TRBD1 (5 bases). The chain's CDR3 is CASSFDSFSNQPQHF. The CDR3 DNA is TGTGCCAGCAGCTTCGACAGCTTTAGCAATCAGCCCCAGCATTTT.